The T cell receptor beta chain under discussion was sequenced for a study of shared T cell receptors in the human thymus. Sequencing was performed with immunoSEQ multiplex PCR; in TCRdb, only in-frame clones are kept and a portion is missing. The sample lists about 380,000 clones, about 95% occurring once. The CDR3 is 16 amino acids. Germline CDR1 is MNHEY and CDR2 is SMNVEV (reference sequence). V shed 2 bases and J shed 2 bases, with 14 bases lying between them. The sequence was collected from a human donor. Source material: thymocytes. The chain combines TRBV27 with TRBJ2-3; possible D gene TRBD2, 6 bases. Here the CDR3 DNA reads TGTGCCAGCAGTTTACAGTCTAGCGATTTCACAGATACGCAGTATTTT. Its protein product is CASSLQSSDFTDTQYF.